This T cell receptor beta chain was found in a study of T cells in Graves' hyperthyroidism and ophthalmopathy. Study findings and constraints: The majority of expanded thyroid clonotypes above 0.001 also appeared in blood.

Many counts were recorded for this clonotype. The antigen remains unidentified. V lost 2 bases and J 1 base, leaving 9 bases between the germline ends. The CDR3 extends over 15 amino acids. The germline gives CDR1 SGHTA, CDR2 FQGTGA. This sample holds PBMCs from about 10 ml fresh peripheral blood. Researchers took RNA transcripts and amplified the TCR beta CDR3 regions from them. Using the HTBI primer set, a first-round RT-PCR was run on the TCR CDR3. TCRdb reanalysed the multiplex PCR reads using MiXCR and keeps one entry per CDR3 protein. The sample has roughly 710,000 distinct CDR3 sequences; around a third are singletons.

V gene TRBV7-3 combines with J gene TRBJ1-5, with TRBD1 as a possible D gene (5 bases). The sequence was obtained from a middle-aged woman with Graves' hyperthyroidism. The sequenced material came from blood. The CDR3 region is CASSLSPGSNQPQHF. The CDR3 nucleotides read TGTGCCAGCAGCTTATCCCCAGGGAGCAATCAGCCCCAGCATTTT.